This T cell receptor (beta chain) was obtained from a study of OX40 agonist ivuxolimab in advanced cancers. Background for the entire study: Ivuxolimab was a fully human IgG2 agonistic monoclonal antibody targeting the costimulatory receptor OX40 (CD134). Peripheral TCRbeta sequencing was intended to test whether TCR sequence diversity was altered and clonal T-cell expansion was caused by ivuxolimab. The paper covers the monotherapy dose-escalation part of the phase I ivuxolimab trial, which included N of about 50 patients. Among the approximately 50 dose-escalation patients, 19 had hepatocellular carcinoma, 15 or so melanoma, 9 renal cell carcinoma and 9 head and neck cancer. Partial responses occurred in three dose-escalation patients: two with cutaneous melanoma and one with hepatocellular carcinoma. In the dose-escalation cohort, around 80% of patients were male, and the mean age was 60 years with a range of roughly 23 to 79. Patients were allowed to have had prior anti-PD-1, anti-PD-L1 or anti-CTLA-4 therapy, and around 40% of the dose-escalation patients had previously received checkpoint inhibitors. Intravenous ivuxolimab was administered to patients every 2 weeks at six dose levels: 0.01, 0.1, 0.3, 1.5, 3 and 10 mg/kg. Study-level results and caveats: Low levels of normalized T-cell clonal expansion were also seen in some nonresponding patients. Clonal expansion of both CD4+ and CD8+ blood T cells was observed from baseline to week 6 at doses 0.1 to 3.0 mg/kg. The antigen specificity of the peripheral T cells that underwent clonal expansion was not determined. After ivuxolimab, expanded clones were on average more numerous among CD8+ T cells than among CD4+ T cells. Partial responders in the 0.1-3.0 mg/kg groups had among the lowest normalized peripheral clonal expansion, especially among CD8+ T cells.

The trial excluded patients who had a history of autoimmune disease or were on systemic immunosuppression. Peripheral blood for TCR sequencing was collected from all dose cohorts at baseline, on cycle 4 day 1, and on cycle 7 day 1. Samples were obtained from an open-label, multicenter, first-in-human phase I dose-escalation trial of ivuxolimab. The trial enrolled adults with locally advanced or metastatic head and neck squamous cell, hepatocellular, melanoma or renal cell carcinoma. Before TCR sequencing, CD4+ T cells and CD8+ T cells were sorted from peripheral blood as separate populations. The CDR3 runs 13 residues from the cysteine to the phenylalanine. Left in the record is the CDR3 DNA by itself, 39 bases read in frame from the first base. The germline V gene (reference sequence) specifies SEHNR as CDR1 and FQNEAQ as CDR2. Trimming takes 0 bases from V and 4 bases from J, and the germline ends sit 6 bases apart.

This clone was observed a single time. The antigen this receptor binds is unknown. No clone much larger than this one lies a single base away; base qualities are absent. Genomic DNA was isolated from the sorted cells so that the TCRbeta CDR3 region could be sequenced. TCRbeta CDR3 regions were sequenced using the immunoSEQ Assay. What TCRdb holds here is the immuneACCESS table cut down to in-frame rearrangements. Part of the clones is not present; checked against another copy, under half of the missing clones reflect an unresolved V gene, and the others are unexplained. The sample contains over 95,000 clones, around nine tenths of them found a single time. The top ten hold roughly 0.31% of the sample.

Source: CD4+ or CD8+ T cells sorted from blood, taken in a trial of the OX40 agonist ivuxolimab. This receptor was obtained from an adult with an advanced solid tumor such as melanoma, head and neck, liver or kidney cancer. The chain couples TRBV7-9 to TRBJ1-2, with the identity of the D gene unclear. The CDR3 here reads CASSLAVGYGYTF. The DNA sequence reads TGTGCCAGCAGCTTAGCCGTAGGCTATGGCTACACCTTC.